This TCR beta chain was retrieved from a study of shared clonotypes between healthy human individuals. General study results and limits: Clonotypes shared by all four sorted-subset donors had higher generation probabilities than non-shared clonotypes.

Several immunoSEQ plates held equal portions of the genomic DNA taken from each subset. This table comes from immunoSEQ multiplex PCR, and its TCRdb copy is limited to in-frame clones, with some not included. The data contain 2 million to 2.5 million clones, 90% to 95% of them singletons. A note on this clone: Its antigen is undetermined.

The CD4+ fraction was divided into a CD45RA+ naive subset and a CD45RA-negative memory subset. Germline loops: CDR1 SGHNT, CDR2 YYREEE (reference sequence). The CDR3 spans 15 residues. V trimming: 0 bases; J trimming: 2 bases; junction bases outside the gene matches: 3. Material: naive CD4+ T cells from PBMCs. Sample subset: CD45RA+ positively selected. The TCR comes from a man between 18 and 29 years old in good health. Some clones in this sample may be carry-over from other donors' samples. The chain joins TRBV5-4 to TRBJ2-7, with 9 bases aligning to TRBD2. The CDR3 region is CASSLAAGGPYEQYF. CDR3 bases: TGTGCCAGCAGCTTGGCCGCGGGAGGGCCCTACGAGCAGTACTTC.